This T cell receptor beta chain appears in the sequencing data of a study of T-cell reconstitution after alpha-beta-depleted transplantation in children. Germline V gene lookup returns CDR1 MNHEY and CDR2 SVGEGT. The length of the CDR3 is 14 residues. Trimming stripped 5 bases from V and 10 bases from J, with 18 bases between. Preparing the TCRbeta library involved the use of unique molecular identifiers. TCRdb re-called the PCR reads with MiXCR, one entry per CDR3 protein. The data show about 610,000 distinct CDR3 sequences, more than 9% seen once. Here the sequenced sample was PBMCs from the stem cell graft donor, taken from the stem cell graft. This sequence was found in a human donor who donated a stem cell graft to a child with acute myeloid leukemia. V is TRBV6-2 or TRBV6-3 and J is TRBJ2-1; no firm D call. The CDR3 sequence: CASSTSWLIGEQFF. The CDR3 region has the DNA TGTGCCAGCAGTACCTCCTGGCTAATCGGGGAGCAGTTCTTC.